These T cell receptor beta chains were read from a single sample in a study of CD8 T cells in Susac syndrome. TCRdb independently ran MiXCR on the immunoSEQ multiplex PCR reads; one entry per CDR3 protein. The data show about 22,000 distinct CDR3 sequences, with 85% to 95% seen just once and 0.25% to 0.3% held by the top ten. Sequencing was performed on CD8+ T cells from PBMCs. The receptors come from a human donor in good health. The CDR3 runs from the conserved cysteine through the conserved F or W. The D gene is left open where the match is weak. Part of the rows lack a size; the others show once, few, many or a class for expanded clones.

few	TRBJ2-1	-	TRBV6-2/TRBV6-3	13	TGTGCCAGCAGTTACCGCGAGTACAATGAGCAGTTCTTC	CASSYREYNEQFF
once	TRBJ2-3	-	TRBV4-1	14	TGCGCCAGCAGCCAAGAAGGGGCCACAGATACGCAGTATTTT	CASSQEGATDTQYF
-	TRBJ1-2	-	TRBV6-5	14	TGTGCCAGCAGTTACCGGGCGGTTCACTATGGCTACACCTTC	CASSYRAVHYGYTF
-	TRBJ1-1	TRBD1	TRBV5-1	12	TGCGCCAGCAGCTGGACAGGGAATGAAGCTTTCTTT	CASSWTGNEAFF
-	TRBJ2-3	TRBD2	TRBV7-8	18	TGTGCCAGCAGCCCCCGGACTAGCGGGGGGGCCGGAACAGATACGCAGTATTTT	CASSPRTSGGAGTDTQYF
-	TRBJ2-3	-	TRBV24-1	14	TGTGCCACCAGTGAAGGGTTTAACACAGATACGCAGTGTTTT	CATSEGFNTDTQCF
-	TRBJ2-1	TRBD2	TRBV7-9	14	TGTGCCACCCGGTGGGGGGGAGGGGCGAATGAGCAGTTCTTC	CATRWGGGANEQFF
once	TRBJ2-7	TRBD1	TRBV7-2	16	TGTGCCAGCAGCCCGGCCGGGACAGGGGCCTCCTACGAGCAGTACTTC	CASSPAGTGASYEQYF
-	TRBJ2-2	TRBD1	TRBV19	15	TGTGCCAGTAGTATTTTGGGACAGATCACCGGGGAGCTGTTTTTT	CASSILGQITGELFF
-	TRBJ1-1	TRBD1	TRBV12-3/TRBV12-4	16	TGTGCCAGCATCCCCTGGACAGGGGAACGGAACACTGAAGCTTTCTTT	CASIPWTGERNTEAFF
-	TRBJ2-7	-	TRBV11-2	12	TGTGCCAGCACCATAGAAACCTACGAGCAGTACTTC	CASTIETYEQYF
once	TRBJ2-2	-	TRBV6-2/TRBV6-3	11	TGTGCCACCACCAAAACCGGGGAGCTGTTTTTT	CATTKTGELFF
-	TRBJ1-1	-	TRBV5-1	13	TGCGCCAGCAGCTTGGACCAGGGGACTGAAGCTTTCTTT	CASSLDQGTEAFF
once	TRBJ2-7	-	TRBV6-1	15	TGTGCCAGCAGTGAAGCGGCGGTCCTGTCCTACGAGCAGTACTTC	CASSEAAVLSYEQYF
-	TRBJ2-1	TRBD1	TRBV12-3/TRBV12-4	17	TGTGCCAGCAGTTTAGCGCTGAACAGGGGGCACTTCGGTGAGCAGTTCTTC	CASSLALNRGHFGEQFF
-	TRBJ2-1	-	TRBV25-1	15	TGTGCCAGCAGTGAAGGGTCTTACACCTACAATGAGCAGTTCTTC	CASSEGSYTYNEQFF
-	TRBJ1-1	-	TRBV7-9	14	TGTGCCAGCATGGGACCTTCCCTGAACACTGAAGCTTTCTTT	CASMGPSLNTEAFF
-	TRBJ1-2	-	TRBV29-1	13	TGCAGCGTAGTTATCGGACCTAACTATGGCTACACCTTC	CSVVIGPNYGYTF
-	TRBJ2-2	-	TRBV6-2/TRBV6-3	11	TGTGCCAGCACCTACACCGGGGAGCTGTTTTTT	CASTYTGELFF
-	TRBJ1-2	-	TRBV27	18	TGTGCCAGCCATGGCTGGCCGGGACCAACCCGGGGAGTATATGGCTACACCTTC	CASHGWPGPTRGVYGYTF
-	TRBJ2-7	-	TRBV25-1	13	TGTGCCAGCAGTGAACAGGGATGGTACGAGCAGTACTTC	CASSEQGWYEQYF
-	TRBJ1-2	-	TRBV9	13	TGTGCCAGCAGGGAAACAGGGACCTATGGCTACACCTTC	CASRETGTYGYTF
-	TRBJ2-2	TRBD1	TRBV15	16	TGTGCCACCAGGATTGACAGGGGGCTTAGCACCGGGGAGCTGTTTTTT	CATRIDRGLSTGELFF
-	TRBJ1-2	-	TRBV15	13	TGTGCCACCAGCAGAGATCGCGGGCATGGCTACACCTTC	CATSRDRGHGYTF
-	TRBJ2-1	-	TRBV11-2	12	TGTGCCAGCAGCCTTGGGGCAAATGAGCAGTTCTTC	CASSLGANEQFF
-	TRBJ1-2	-	TRBV27	13	TGTGCCAGCAGTCCGGGACGGATCTATGGCTACACCTTC	CASSPGRIYGYTF
once	TRBJ2-5	-	TRBV29-1	12	TGCAGCGTTGAAGGGGGCCCAGAGACCCAGTACTTC	CSVEGGPETQYF
-	TRBJ2-7	-	TRBV20-1	17	TGCAGTGCTAGGGGGCAGGTCAATTACCCCGACCCCTACGAGCAGTACTTC	CSARGQVNYPDPYEQYF
-	TRBJ2-3	-	TRBV9	12	TGTGCCAGCAGCCGTGGGGGGGCGCCGCCGTATTTT	CASSRGGAPPYF
-	TRBJ2-7	-	TRBV5-5	14	TGTGCCAGCAGCCTCGGGCGCGTCCCTTACGAGCAGTACTTC	CASSLGRVPYEQYF
-	TRBJ2-3	-	TRBV27	14	TGTGCCAGCAGTTTATATCCTGCAGGAGATACGCAGTATTTT	CASSLYPAGDTQYF
-	TRBJ1-1	-	TRBV9	16	TGTGCCAGCAGCGTTGGGAGGGGACGAATGAACACTGAAGCTTTCTTT	CASSVGRGRMNTEAFF
once	TRBJ1-1	-	TRBV3-1	16	TGTGCCAGCAGCCAAATCCGGGGGGACGCGAACACTGAAGCTTTCTTT	CASSQIRGDANTEAFF
-	TRBJ2-5	TRBD2	TRBV6-5	18	TGTGCCAGCAGTTACCCCTCATCTAGCGGGGGGATAAAAGAGACCCAGTACTTC	CASSYPSSSGGIKETQYF
once	TRBJ1-1	-	TRBV11-2	13	TGTGCCAGCAGCCAGGCCTCGTTCACTGAAGCTTTCTTT	CASSQASFTEAFF
-	TRBJ1-1	TRBD1	TRBV27	15	TGTGCCAGCAGTCCCCGACAGGGGGGGGGCGCTGAAGCTTTCTTT	CASSPRQGGGAEAFF
-	TRBJ2-3	TRBD2	TRBV12-3/TRBV12-4	15	TGTGCCAGCAGTCTAGCGGGGGGGAACACAGATACGCAGTATTTT	CASSLAGGNTDTQYF
-	TRBJ2-5	-	TRBV6-6	15	TGTGCCAGCAGTCGACGGGGGACTCCGCAAGAGACCCAGTACTTC	CASSRRGTPQETQYF
-	TRBJ2-1	-	TRBV9	12	TGTGCCAGCAGCGGTGACACCAATGAGCAGTTCTTC	CASSGDTNEQFF
-	TRBJ1-5	-	TRBV19	15	TGTGCCAGTAGCATCGCAGGGACCGGCAATCAGCCCCAGCATTTT	CASSIAGTGNQPQHF
-	TRBJ2-5	TRBD1	TRBV2	14	TGTGCCAGCATTCGACAGGGGAGCCAAGAGACCCAGTACTTC	CASIRQGSQETQYF
-	TRBJ1-5	TRBD1	TRBV6-2/TRBV6-3	15	TGTGCCAGCAGTTACTCCGGGACAGGGGGACAGCCCCAGCATTTT	CASSYSGTGGQPQHF
-	TRBJ1-2	TRBD1	TRBV29-1	11	TGCAGCGTCTTACAGGGGGCGGGCTACACCTTC	CSVLQGAGYTF